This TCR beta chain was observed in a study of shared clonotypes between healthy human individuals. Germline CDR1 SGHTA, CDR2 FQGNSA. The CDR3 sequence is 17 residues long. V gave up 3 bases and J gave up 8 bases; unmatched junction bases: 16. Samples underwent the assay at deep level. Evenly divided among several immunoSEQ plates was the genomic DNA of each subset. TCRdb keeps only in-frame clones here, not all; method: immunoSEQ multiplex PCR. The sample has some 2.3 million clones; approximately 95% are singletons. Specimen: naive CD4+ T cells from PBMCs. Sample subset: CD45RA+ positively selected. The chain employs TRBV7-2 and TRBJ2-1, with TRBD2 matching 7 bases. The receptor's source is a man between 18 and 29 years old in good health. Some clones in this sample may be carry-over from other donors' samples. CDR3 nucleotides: TGTGCCAGCAGCTTTAGGAGCAGGGCCGGGACTAACGATGAGCAGTTCTTC. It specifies CASSFRSRAGTNDEQFF.